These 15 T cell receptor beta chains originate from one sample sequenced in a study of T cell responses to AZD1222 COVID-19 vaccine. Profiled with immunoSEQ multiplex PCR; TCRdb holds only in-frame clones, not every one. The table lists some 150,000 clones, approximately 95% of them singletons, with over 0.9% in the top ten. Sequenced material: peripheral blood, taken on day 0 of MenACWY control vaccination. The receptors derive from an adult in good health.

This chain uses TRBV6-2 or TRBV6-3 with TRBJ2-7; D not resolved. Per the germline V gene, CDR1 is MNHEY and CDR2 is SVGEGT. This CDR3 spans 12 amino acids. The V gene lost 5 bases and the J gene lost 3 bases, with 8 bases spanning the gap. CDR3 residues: CASSEDRYEQYF. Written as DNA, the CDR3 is TGTGCCAGCAGTGAGGACCGCTACGAGCAGTACTTC.

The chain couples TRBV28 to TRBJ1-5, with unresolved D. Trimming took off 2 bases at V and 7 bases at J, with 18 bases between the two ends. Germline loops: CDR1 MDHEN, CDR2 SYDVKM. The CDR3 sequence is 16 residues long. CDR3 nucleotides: TGTGCCAGCAGTTTACTGACGAAACAAGTGGGGCAGCCCCAGCATTTT. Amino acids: CASSLLTKQVGQPQHF.

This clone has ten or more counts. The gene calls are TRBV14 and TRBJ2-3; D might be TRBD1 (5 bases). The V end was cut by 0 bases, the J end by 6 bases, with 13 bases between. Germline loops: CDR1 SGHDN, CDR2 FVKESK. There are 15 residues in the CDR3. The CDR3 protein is CASSQDVRGGDTQYF. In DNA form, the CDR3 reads TGTGCCAGCAGCCAAGATGTAAGGGGTGGGGATACGCAGTATTTT. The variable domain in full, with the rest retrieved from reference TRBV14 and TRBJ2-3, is EAGVTQFPSHSVIEKGQTVTLRCDPISGHDNLYWYRRVMGKEIKFLLHFVKESKQDESGMPNNRFLAERTGGTYSTLKVQPAELEDSGVYFCASSQDVRGGDTQYFGPGTRLTVL.

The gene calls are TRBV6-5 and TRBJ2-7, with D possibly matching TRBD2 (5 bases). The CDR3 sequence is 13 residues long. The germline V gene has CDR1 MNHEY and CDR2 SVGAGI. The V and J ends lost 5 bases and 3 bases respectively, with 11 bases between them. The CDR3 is CASSSGYFYEQYF. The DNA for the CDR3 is TGTGCCAGCAGTAGCGGATACTTCTACGAGCAGTACTTC.

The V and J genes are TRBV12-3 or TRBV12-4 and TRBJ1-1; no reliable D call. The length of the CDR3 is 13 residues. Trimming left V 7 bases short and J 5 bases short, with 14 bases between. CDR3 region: CASIVRIGTEAFF. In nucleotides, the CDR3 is TGTGCCAGCATCGTGAGGATAGGAACTGAAGCTTTCTTT.

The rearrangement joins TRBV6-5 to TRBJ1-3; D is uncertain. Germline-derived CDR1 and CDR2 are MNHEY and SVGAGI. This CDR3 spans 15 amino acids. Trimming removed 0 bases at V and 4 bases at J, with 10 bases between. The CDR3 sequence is CASSYSAGRGNTIYF. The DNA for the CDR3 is TGTGCCAGCAGTTACTCAGCGGGCCGGGGAAACACCATATATTTT.

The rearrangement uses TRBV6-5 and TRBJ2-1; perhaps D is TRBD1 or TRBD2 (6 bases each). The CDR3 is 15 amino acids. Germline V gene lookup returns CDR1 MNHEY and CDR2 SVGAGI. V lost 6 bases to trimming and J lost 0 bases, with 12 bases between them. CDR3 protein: CASRLGGSSYNEQFF. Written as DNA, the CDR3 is TGTGCCAGCAGGTTAGGGGGGAGCTCCTACAATGAGCAGTTCTTC.

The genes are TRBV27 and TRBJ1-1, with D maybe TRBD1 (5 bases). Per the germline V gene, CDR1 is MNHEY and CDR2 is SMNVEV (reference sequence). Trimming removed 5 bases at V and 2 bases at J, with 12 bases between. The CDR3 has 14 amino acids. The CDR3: CASSIGHRNTEAFF. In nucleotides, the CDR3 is TGTGCCAGCAGTATAGGACATCGAAACACTGAAGCTTTCTTT.

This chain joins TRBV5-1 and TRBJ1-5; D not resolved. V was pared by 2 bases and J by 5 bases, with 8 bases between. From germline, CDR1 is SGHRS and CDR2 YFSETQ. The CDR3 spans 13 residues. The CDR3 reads CASSFDTDQPQHF. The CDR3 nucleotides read TGCGCCAGCAGCTTTGACACGGATCAGCCCCAGCATTTT.

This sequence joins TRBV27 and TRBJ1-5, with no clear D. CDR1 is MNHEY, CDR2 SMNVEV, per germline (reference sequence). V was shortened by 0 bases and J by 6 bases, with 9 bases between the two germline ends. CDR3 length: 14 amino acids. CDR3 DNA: TGTGCCAGCAGTTTATCGGGATTCGGTCAGCCCCAGCATTTT. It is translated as CASSLSGFGQPQHF.

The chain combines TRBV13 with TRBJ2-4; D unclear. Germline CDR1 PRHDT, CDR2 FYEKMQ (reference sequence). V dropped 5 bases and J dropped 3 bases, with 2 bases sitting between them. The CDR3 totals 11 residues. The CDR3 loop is CASSLKNIQYF. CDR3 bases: TGTGCCAGCAGCCTCAAAAACATTCAGTACTTC.

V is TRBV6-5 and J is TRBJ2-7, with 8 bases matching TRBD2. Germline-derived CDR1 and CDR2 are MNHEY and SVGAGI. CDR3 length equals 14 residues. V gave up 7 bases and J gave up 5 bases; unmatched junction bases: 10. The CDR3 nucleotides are TGTGCCAGCACCTCAGGGACTAGGTCCAACGAGCAGTACTTC. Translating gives CASTSGTRSNEQYF.

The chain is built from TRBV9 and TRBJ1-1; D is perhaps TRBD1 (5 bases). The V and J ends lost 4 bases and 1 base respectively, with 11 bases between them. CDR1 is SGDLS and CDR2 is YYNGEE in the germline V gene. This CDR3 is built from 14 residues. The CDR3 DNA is TGTGCCAGCAGCCCTATCACAGGGAACACTGAAGCTTTCTTT. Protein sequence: CASSPITGNTEAFF.

The CDR3 region has the DNA TGTGCCAGCAGCTTACGACAGGGGGCGTCTAATGAAAAACTGTTTTTT. Translation gives CASSLRQGASNEKLFF. V and J are TRBV13 and TRBJ1-4; TRBD1 matches at 10 bases. Per germline, CDR1 PRHDT and CDR2 FYEKMQ (reference sequence). CDR3 size: 16 residues. V lost 2 bases, J lost 3 bases, and 3 bases stayed unmatched.

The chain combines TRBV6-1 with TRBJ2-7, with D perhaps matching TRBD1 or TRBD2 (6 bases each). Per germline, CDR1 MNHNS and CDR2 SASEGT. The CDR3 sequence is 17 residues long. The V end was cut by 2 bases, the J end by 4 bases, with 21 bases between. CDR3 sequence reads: CASSECKGGRGWYEQYF. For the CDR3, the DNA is TGTGCCAGCAGTGAATGTAAGGGAGGCAGGGGTTGGTACGAGCAGTACTTC.